This entry concerns a single TCR beta chain. Its antigen is not identified. A junction boundary mismatches the germline segment, possibly from a read error. CDR3 size: 15 residues. Germline V lookup: CDR1 SGHVS, CDR2 FNYEAQ. This entry is derived from a study of post-analysis software for immune sequencing data. Prepared libraries of TCR beta cDNA carried unique molecular identifiers. Researchers reported roughly 0.5 million cDNA molecules coming from about 1 to 10 million T cells. One entry per CDR3 protein results from TCRdb running MiXCR on the PCR reads. This sample yields 740,000 or so distinct CDR3 sequences, of which about 57% are seen a single time; over 4% belongs to the top ten. General observations from the study: Roughly five TRBV segments appeared more often in patients than in controls, and TRBV5-6, TRBV5-1 and TRBV20-1 were among these.

Sequencing was done on a sample of blood. This receptor was taken from a girl aged 5 to 17 with multiple sclerosis. The genes are TRBV7-6 and TRBJ2-3; no firm D call. DNA of the CDR3: TGTGCCAGCAGCTTATCGGGCGGAAGCACAGATTCGCAGTATTTT. Amino acids: CASSLSGGSTDSQYF.